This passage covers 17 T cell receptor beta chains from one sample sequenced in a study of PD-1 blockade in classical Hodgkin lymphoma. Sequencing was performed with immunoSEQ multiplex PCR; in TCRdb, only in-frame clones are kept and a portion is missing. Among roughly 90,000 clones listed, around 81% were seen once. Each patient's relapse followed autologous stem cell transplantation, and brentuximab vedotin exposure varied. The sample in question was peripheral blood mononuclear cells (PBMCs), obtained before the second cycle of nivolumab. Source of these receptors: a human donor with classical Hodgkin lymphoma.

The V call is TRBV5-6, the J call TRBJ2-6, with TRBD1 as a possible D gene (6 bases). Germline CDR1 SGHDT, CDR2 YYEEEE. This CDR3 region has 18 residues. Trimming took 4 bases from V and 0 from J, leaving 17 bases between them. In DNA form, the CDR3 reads TGTGCCAGCAGCATTTCCACAGGGTCAATCTCTGGGGCCAACGTCCTGACTTTC. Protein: CASSISTGSISGANVLTF.

The CDR3 loop is CASSSRAGGEQFF. DNA of the CDR3: TGTGCCAGCAGCTCAAGGGCGGGAGGTGAGCAGTTCTTC. This chain links TRBV6-4 with TRBJ2-1; 8 positions match TRBD2. Per the germline V gene, CDR1 is MRHNA and CDR2 is SNTAGT. V lost 6 bases, J lost 9 bases, and 7 bases stayed unmatched. The CDR3 length is 13 residues.

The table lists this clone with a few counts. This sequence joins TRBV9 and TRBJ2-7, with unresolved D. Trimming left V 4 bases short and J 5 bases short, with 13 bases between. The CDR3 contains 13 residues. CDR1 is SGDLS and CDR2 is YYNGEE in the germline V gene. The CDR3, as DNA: TGTGCCAGCAGCTACGTCGATGCAGACGAGCAGTACTTC. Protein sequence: CASSYVDADEQYF.

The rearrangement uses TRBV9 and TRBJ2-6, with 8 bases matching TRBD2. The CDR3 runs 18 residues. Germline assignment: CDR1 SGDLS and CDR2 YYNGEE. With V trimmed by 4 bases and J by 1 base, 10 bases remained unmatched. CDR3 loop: CASSPPPGGGSGANVLTF. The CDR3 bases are TGTGCCAGCAGCCCTCCACCGGGGGGGGGTTCTGGGGCCAACGTCCTGACTTTC.

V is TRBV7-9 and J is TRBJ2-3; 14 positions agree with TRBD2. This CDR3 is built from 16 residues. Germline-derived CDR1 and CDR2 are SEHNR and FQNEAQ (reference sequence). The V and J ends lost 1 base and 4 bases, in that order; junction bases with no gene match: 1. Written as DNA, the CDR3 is TGTGCCAGCAGCTTAGGACTAGCGGGAGGGCCAGATACGCAGTATTTT. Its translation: CASSLGLAGGPDTQYF.

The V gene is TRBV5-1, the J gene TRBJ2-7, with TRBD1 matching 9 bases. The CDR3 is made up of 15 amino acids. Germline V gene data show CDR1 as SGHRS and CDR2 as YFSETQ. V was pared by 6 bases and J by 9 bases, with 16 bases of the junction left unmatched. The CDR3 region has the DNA TGCGCCAGCACCAAGTGGGGACAGGGACCCCTTGTGCAGTACTTC. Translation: CASTKWGQGPLVQYF.

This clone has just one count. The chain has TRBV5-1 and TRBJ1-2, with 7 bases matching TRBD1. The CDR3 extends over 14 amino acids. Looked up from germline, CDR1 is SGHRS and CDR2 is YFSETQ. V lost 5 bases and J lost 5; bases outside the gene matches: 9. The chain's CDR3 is CASSPQGGAYGYTF. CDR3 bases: TGCGCCAGCAGTCCCCAGGGGGGGGCGTATGGCTACACCTTC.

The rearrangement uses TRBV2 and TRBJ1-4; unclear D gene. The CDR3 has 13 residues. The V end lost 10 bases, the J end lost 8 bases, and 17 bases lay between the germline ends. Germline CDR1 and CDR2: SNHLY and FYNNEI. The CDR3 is CATSIRLMEKLFF. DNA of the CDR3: TGTGCCACCTCGATCAGGCTCATGGAAAAACTGTTTTTT.

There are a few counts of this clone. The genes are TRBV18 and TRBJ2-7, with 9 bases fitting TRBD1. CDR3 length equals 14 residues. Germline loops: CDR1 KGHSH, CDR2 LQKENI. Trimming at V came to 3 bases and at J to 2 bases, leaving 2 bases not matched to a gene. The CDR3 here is CASSPGQGPYEQYF. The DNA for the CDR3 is TGTGCCAGCTCACCGGGACAGGGACCCTACGAGCAGTACTTC.

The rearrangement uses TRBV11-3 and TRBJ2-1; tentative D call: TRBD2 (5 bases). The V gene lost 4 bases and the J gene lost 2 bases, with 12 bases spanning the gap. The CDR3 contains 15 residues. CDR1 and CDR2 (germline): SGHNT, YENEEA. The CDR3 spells CASSSASGPYNEQFF. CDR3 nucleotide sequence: TGTGCCAGCAGCTCTGCGAGCGGTCCCTACAATGAGCAGTTCTTC.

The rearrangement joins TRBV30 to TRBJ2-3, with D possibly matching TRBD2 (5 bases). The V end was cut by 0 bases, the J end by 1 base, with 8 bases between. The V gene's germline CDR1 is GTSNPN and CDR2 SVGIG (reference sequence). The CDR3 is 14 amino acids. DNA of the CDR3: TGTGCCTGGAGTGTACACGGGGGCACAGATACGCAGTATTTT. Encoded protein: CAWSVHGGTDTQYF.

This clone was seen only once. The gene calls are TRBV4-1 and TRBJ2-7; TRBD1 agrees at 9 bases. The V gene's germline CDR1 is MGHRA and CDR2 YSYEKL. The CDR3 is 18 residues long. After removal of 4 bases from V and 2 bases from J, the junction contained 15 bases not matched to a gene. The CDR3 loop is CASSPSGTGSIVAYEQYF. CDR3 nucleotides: TGCGCCAGCAGCCCATCCGGGACAGGGTCCATCGTCGCCTACGAGCAGTACTTC.

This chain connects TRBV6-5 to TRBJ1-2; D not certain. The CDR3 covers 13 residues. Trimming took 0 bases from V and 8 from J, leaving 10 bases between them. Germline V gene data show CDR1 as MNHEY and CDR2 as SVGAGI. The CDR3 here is CASSYSRGRGYTF. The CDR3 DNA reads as TGTGCCAGCAGTTACTCACGAGGGAGAGGCTACACCTTC.

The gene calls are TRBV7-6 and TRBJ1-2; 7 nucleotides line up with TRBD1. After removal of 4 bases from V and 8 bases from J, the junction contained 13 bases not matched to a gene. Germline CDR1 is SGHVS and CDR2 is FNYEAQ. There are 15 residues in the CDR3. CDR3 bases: TGTGCCAGCAGCTCAGAACCGCAACAGGGGAGAGGCTACACCTTC. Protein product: CASSSEPQQGRGYTF.

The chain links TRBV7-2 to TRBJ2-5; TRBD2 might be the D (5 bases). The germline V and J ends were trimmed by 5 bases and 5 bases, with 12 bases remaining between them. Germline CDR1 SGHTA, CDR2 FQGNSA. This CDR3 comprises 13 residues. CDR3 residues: CASSRVPGETQYF. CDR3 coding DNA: TGTGCCAGCAGCCGCGTCCCGGGGGAGACCCAGTACTTC. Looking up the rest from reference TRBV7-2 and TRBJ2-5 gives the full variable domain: GAGVSQSPSNKVTEKGKDVELRCDPISGHTALYWYRQSLGQGLEFLIYFQGNSAPDKSGLPSDRFSAERTGGSVSTLTIQRTQQEDSAVYLCASSRVPGETQYFGPGTRLLVL.

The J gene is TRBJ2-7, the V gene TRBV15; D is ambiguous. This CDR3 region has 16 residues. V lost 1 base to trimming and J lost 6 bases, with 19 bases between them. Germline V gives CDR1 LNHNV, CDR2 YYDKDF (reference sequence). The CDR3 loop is CATSRAVGITTGEQYF. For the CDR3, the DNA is TGTGCCACCAGCAGAGCCGTTGGGATAACTACTGGCGAGCAGTACTTC.

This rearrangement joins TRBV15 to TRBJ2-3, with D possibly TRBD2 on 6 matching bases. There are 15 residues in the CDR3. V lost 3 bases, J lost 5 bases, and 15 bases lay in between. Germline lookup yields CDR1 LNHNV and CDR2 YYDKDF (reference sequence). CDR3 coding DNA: TGTGCCACCAGCAGTGGTTTTCGGGAGATAGATACGCAGTATTTT. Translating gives CATSSGFREIDTQYF. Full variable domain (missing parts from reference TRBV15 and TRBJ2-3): DAMVIQNPRYQVTQFGKPVTLSCSQTLNHNVMYWYQQKSSQAPKLLFHYYDKDFNNEADTPDNFQSRRPNTSFCFLDIRSPGLGDTAMYLCATSSGFREIDTQYFGPGTRLTVL.